This TCR beta chain came from a study of blood T cells in healthy people across ages. At the level of the study: The template switching approach captured approximately one barcoded beta molecule for every two T cells. General study results and limits: PBMCs that were unsorted prevented a conclusive naive versus antigen-experienced comparison.

This clonotype occurred many times. Antigen unknown. A J-beta primer mix and a sample-barcoded 5' primer were used in a second PCR of roughly 6 to 12 cycles. Unique molecular identifiers of 12 random nucleotides labeled each cDNA. TCRdb used MiXCR to reprocess the 5' RACE reads, holding one entry per CDR3 protein. The sample contains fewer than 800,000 distinct CDR3 sequences, about 21% of which appear only once. CDR1 and CDR2 from the germline V gene are MNHEY and SMNVEV (reference sequence). The CDR3 has 14 residues. Deletions cut 2 bases from V and 4 bases from J, with 11 bases between. The sequencing input was blood. The chain joins TRBV27 to TRBJ2-5; D is perhaps TRBD2 (6 bases). The clonotype was recovered from a man between 65 and 85 years old in good health. In nucleotides, the CDR3 is TGTGCCAGCAGTTTAACCGGGAGCTCAGAGACCCAGTACTTC. Translated: CASSLTGSSETQYF.